This entry lists 21 T cell receptor beta chains sequenced from one sample in a study of CD8 T cells in Susac syndrome. With random hexamers, roughly 0.45 to 1 ug RNA was reverse transcribed. Via MiXCR, TCRdb re-called the immunoSEQ multiplex PCR reads, giving one row per CDR3 protein. The sample records 150,000 to 180,000 distinct CDR3 sequences, around 96% being singletons. The sample was CD4+ T cells from PBMCs. These receptors originate from a human donor with Susac syndrome.

The chain combines TRBV5-6 with TRBJ1-5, with D tentatively TRBD1 (6 bases). Germline-derived CDR1 and CDR2 are SGHDT and YYEEEE. Trimming shortened V by 3 bases and J by 9 bases, and 13 bases separated the two germline ends. The CDR3 has 13 residues. In nucleotides, the CDR3 is TGTGCCAGCAGCTCGTCAGGGACACGGCCCCAGCATTTT. The encoded protein is CASSSSGTRPQHF.

The chain employs TRBV20-1 and TRBJ1-4, with TRBD1 matching over 7 bases. With 2 bases clipped from V and 3 bases from J, the junction kept 9 bases outside the gene matches. This CDR3 is 16 amino acids long. The germline V gene encodes CDR1 DFQATT and CDR2 SNEGSKA (reference sequence). The CDR3 nucleotides are TGCAGTGCTAGACTGCCAGCCGGGACAGCTAATGAAAAACTGTTTTTT. Translated: CSARLPAGTANEKLFF.

This clonotype is a singleton in its sample. This sequence joins TRBV20-1 and TRBJ2-1; D is undetermined. Germline loops: CDR1 DFQATT, CDR2 SNEGSKA (reference sequence). V was cut by 8 bases and J by 10 bases, with 12 bases left in between. The CDR3 extends over 10 amino acids. The CDR3 loop is CSFYLGEQFF. The CDR3 DNA follows: TGCAGTTTCTACCTGGGGGAGCAGTTCTTC.

This clonotype was counted only a few times. The V call is TRBV29-1, the J call TRBJ2-3, with 7 bases lining up with TRBD2. The CDR3 is made up of 13 amino acids. V gave up 4 bases and J gave up 0 bases; unmatched junction bases: 1. Germline CDR1 reads SQVTM; CDR2 reads ANQGSEA. The CDR3 nucleotides are TGCAGCGTTGGCGGGGGAAGCACAGATACGCAGTATTTT. This sequence encodes CSVGGGSTDTQYF.

The V call is TRBV12-3 or TRBV12-4, the J call TRBJ2-1; D not certain. This CDR3 has 14 residues. V lost 8 bases and J 8 bases, leaving 19 bases between the germline ends. CDR3 residues: CASRRRTALDEQFF. Written as DNA, the CDR3 is TGTGCCAGCCGGAGAAGGACCGCCCTTGATGAGCAGTTCTTC.

The gene calls are TRBV4-1 and TRBJ1-2; D not resolved. With 1 base removed from V and 8 bases from J, the gap between germline ends came to 23 bases. This CDR3 is 17 amino acids long. Germline CDR1 is MGHRA and CDR2 is YSYEKL. The CDR3 coding sequence is TGCGCCAGCAGCCAAGTTTTAAAGACCCGGCCCTATCCCGGCTACACCTTC. Amino acid sequence: CASSQVLKTRPYPGYTF.

The V call is TRBV20-1, the J call TRBJ1-1; 8 bases match TRBD1. With 4 bases clipped from V and 5 bases from J, the junction kept 15 bases outside the gene matches. Germline V gene sequence: CDR1 DFQATT, CDR2 SNEGSKA (reference sequence). The CDR3 has 16 residues. The CDR3 coding sequence is TGCAGTGCTACTCCTCCTGGGGCAGGGGGCCGTACTGAAGCTTTCTTT. Translated: CSATPPGAGGRTEAFF.

V gene TRBV29-1 combines with J gene TRBJ2-7; maybe TRBD2 (7 bases). The CDR3 runs 15 residues. CDR1 SQVTM and CDR2 ANQGSEA come from the germline V gene. Trimming pared 6 bases from V and 1 base from J, leaving 19 bases between. The CDR3 coding sequence is TGCAGCGTCCGGGGGGCCCCAGATACTTCCTACGAGCAGTACTTC. Its protein product is CSVRGAPDTSYEQYF.

This clonotype was seen just once. The V gene is TRBV29-1, the J gene TRBJ2-5; TRBD1 matches at 7 bases. CDR3 size: 13 residues. Unmatched junction bases numbered 7, after V lost 4 bases and J lost 5 bases. The germline CDR1 and CDR2 sequences are SQVTM and ANQGSEA. The CDR3 DNA sequence: TGCAGCGTTGGGACAGGCCAAAGGGAGACCCAGTACTTC. Protein sequence: CSVGTGQRETQYF.

This clonotype was counted once. The chain has TRBV12-5 and TRBJ1-2, with D unclear. The CDR3 runs to 15 residues. Trimming removed 1 base from V and 0 bases from J, with 9 bases in between. The V gene's germline CDR1 is LGHNT and CDR2 FRNRAP. The CDR3 DNA reads TGTGCTAGTGGTTTGGCAGACCGAGCTAACTATGGCTACACCTTC. The encoded protein is CASGLADRANYGYTF.

The V and J genes are TRBV7-9 and TRBJ2-5; D is possibly TRBD1 (6 bases). The CDR3 loop spans 15 amino acids. Germline V gene data show CDR1 as SEHNR and CDR2 as FQNEAQ (reference sequence). Trimming stripped 5 bases from V and 1 base from J, with 14 bases between. DNA for the CDR3: TGTGCCAGCAGCCCCGCGAGGGGGACCCAAGAGACCCAGTACTTC. Translating it yields CASSPARGTQETQYF.

V is TRBV29-1 and J is TRBJ2-5; 8 bases map to TRBD1. The CDR3 is 13 amino acids. Germline V gene lookup returns CDR1 SQVTM and CDR2 ANQGSEA. The trim removed 4 bases at V and 2 bases at J, leaving 3 bases unmatched. The CDR3 sequence is CSVGQGAQETQYF. The CDR3 DNA reads TGCAGCGTTGGGCAGGGGGCTCAAGAGACCCAGTACTTC.

V usage is TRBV19 and J usage is TRBJ2-3, with no clear D. The germline V gene encodes CDR1 LNHDA and CDR2 SQIVND (reference sequence). Trimming removed 10 bases at V and 5 bases at J, with 10 bases between. The CDR3 length is 11 residues. The CDR3 spells CATAVVDTQYF. The CDR3 nucleotides read TGTGCCACCGCAGTGGTAGATACGCAGTATTTT.

V is TRBV9 and J is TRBJ1-5, with D unclear. The CDR3 consists of 11 residues. Germline assignment: CDR1 SGDLS and CDR2 YYNGEE. V was clipped by 4 bases and J by 7 bases, with 6 bases between them. The CDR3 is CASSFRQPQHF. Here the CDR3 DNA reads TGTGCCAGCAGCTTTAGGCAGCCCCAGCATTTT.

This clonotype was observed a few times. This rearrangement joins TRBV3-1 to TRBJ2-2; D ambiguous. The CDR3 runs to 11 residues. Germline V CDR1 and CDR2: LGHDT, YNNKEL (reference sequence). V was trimmed by 6 bases and J by 6 bases, leaving 5 bases between them. The CDR3 sequence: CASSHAGELFF. CDR3 nucleotide sequence: TGTGCCAGCAGTCACGCCGGGGAGCTGTTTTTT.

This clonotype was counted between two and nine times. The CDR3 DNA reads TGTGCCAGCAGCCAAGATTTTCGGAGAGCGGCCCAGTACTTC. Amino acid sequence: CASSQDFRRAAQYF. V is TRBV14 and J is TRBJ2-5, with D perhaps TRBD2 (5 bases). Trimming pared 0 bases from V and 9 bases from J, leaving 14 bases between. This CDR3 is built from 14 residues. Germline V gene sequence: CDR1 SGHDN, CDR2 FVKESK.

J is TRBJ2-2 and V is TRBV7-2, with D perhaps assigned TRBD1 or TRBD2 (6 bases each). Germline assignment: CDR1 SGHTA and CDR2 FQGNSA. The CDR3 sequence is 13 residues long. The V gene lost 11 bases and the J gene lost 5 bases, with 15 bases spanning the gap. CDR3 protein: CAGGRGETGELFF. DNA of the CDR3: TGTGCCGGTGGAAGGGGGGAAACCGGGGAGCTGTTTTTT.

CDR3 sequence reads: CSASKTSTDTQYF. CDR3 DNA: TGCAGTGCTAGTAAGACCAGCACAGATACGCAGTATTTT. This chain uses TRBV20-1 with TRBJ2-3; D call uncertain. CDR3 length equals 13 residues. Deletions cut 3 bases from V and 0 bases from J, with 7 bases between. Germline CDR1 reads DFQATT; CDR2 reads SNEGSKA (reference sequence).

This chain links TRBV29-1 with TRBJ1-1; D gene uncertain. Trimming pared 7 bases from V and 0 bases from J, leaving 6 bases between. Germline loops: CDR1 SQVTM, CDR2 ANQGSEA. The CDR3 consists of 11 residues. CDR3: CSGDLNTEAFF. The CDR3 region has the DNA TGCAGCGGTGACCTGAACACTGAAGCTTTCTTT.

The V gene is TRBV29-1, the J gene TRBJ1-2; TRBD1 matches at 9 bases. The CDR3 is made up of 14 amino acids. Germline loops: CDR1 SQVTM, CDR2 ANQGSEA. The V and J ends lost 7 bases and 2 bases, in that order; junction bases with no gene match: 8. CDR3 nucleotide sequence: TGCAGCGCCGCCGGGACAGGGTCCAACTATGGCTACACCTTC. Its translation is CSAAGTGSNYGYTF.

Concerning this clonotype: One end of the junction does not line up with germline, which may come from a read error. The V call is TRBV29-1, the J call TRBJ2-5, with 7 bases fitting TRBD1. The germline gives CDR1 SQVTM, CDR2 ANQGSEA. The CDR3 covers 13 residues. DNA of the CDR3: TGCAGCGTTAAAGACAGGGTAGAAGAGACCCAGTACTTC. Its translation: CSVKDRVEETQYF.